These T cell receptor beta chains were read from a single sample in a study of cytomegalovirus exposure and HLA in healthy donors. The repertoire was sequenced with immunoSEQ multiplex PCR; TCRdb's copy has only in-frame clones and lacks some. The profile shows around 62,000 clones, 60% to 80% of them singletons. Sequencing used PBMCs. The source is a male donor in good health and CMV-seropositive. The CDR3 runs from the conserved cysteine through the conserved F or W. The D gene is left open where the match is weak. Clone size, where shown, is once, few, many, or a class for clones that have expanded.

V: TRBV10-3
D: .
size: .
J: TRBJ1-5
DNA: TGTGCCATCAGTGTGGGAGAGTATAGCAATCAGCCCCAGCATTTT
CDR3: CAISVGEYSNQPQHF

V: TRBV15
D: .
size: .
J: TRBJ2-7
DNA: TGTGCCACCAGCAGTCTGACTACTTCAGCCTACGAGCAGTACTTC
CDR3: CATSSLTTSAYEQYF

V: TRBV7-7
D: .
size: .
J: TRBJ2-2
DNA: TGTGCCAGCAGCCCTCGAGGCCCGAACACCGGGGAGCTGTTTTTT
CDR3: CASSPRGPNTGELFF

V: TRBV5-4
D: TRBD2
size: .
J: TRBJ2-1
DNA: TGTGCCAGCAGCTTACCGGGACTAGGGGACAATGAGCAGTTCTTC
CDR3: CASSLPGLGDNEQFF

V: TRBV25-1
D: TRBD1
size: .
J: TRBJ1-2
DNA: TGTGCCAGCAGTGAATATAAAACAGGGGGCTATGGCTACACCTTC
CDR3: CASSEYKTGGYGYTF

V: TRBV5-1
D: TRBD2
size: .
J: TRBJ2-7
DNA: TGCGCCAGCAGCCTAGGGCGGGGGGGCCACGAGCAGTACTTC
CDR3: CASSLGRGGHEQYF

V: TRBV5-1
D: TRBD1
size: .
J: TRBJ2-4
DNA: TGCGCCAGCAGCATCGGACTGTGGGACAGAGGGAACATTCAGTACTTC
CDR3: CASSIGLWDRGNIQYF

V: TRBV12-5
D: .
size: few
J: TRBJ2-7
DNA: TGTGCTAGTGCCCAGAATGTCCGGGACGAGCAGTACTTC
CDR3: CASAQNVRDEQYF

V: TRBV19
D: TRBD1
size: .
J: TRBJ1-2
DNA: TGTGCCAGTAGCTACGCCGGGACAGGGGGTTCAAATGGCTACACCTTC
CDR3: CASSYAGTGGSNGYTF

V: TRBV7-9
D: .
size: few
J: TRBJ1-2
DNA: TGTGCCAGCAGCTTAGACCGGGAAACTAACTATGGCTACACCTTC
CDR3: CASSLDRETNYGYTF

V: TRBV15
D: .
size: .
J: TRBJ2-7
DNA: TGTGCCACCAGCAGAGGTAGTTCGCGGGAGCAGTACTTC
CDR3: CATSRGSSREQYF

V: TRBV27
D: TRBD1
size: .
J: TRBJ2-7
DNA: TGTGCCAGCAGTTTCACAGGGGTACACGAGCAGTACTTC
CDR3: CASSFTGVHEQYF

V: TRBV7-6
D: .
size: .
J: TRBJ2-7
DNA: TGTGCCAGCAGCTGGGGACACCTCTACGAGCAGTACTTC
CDR3: CASSWGHLYEQYF

V: TRBV4-1
D: .
size: few
J: TRBJ1-1
DNA: TGCGCCAGCAGCCACCGACAGTTCGCAGACACTGAAGCTTTCTTT
CDR3: CASSHRQFADTEAFF

V: TRBV7-8
D: .
size: .
J: TRBJ1-4
DNA: TGTGCCAGCAGAGGCGGGGGTACAACTAATGAAAAACTGTTTTTT
CDR3: CASRGGGTTNEKLFF

V: TRBV2
D: .
size: .
J: TRBJ1-2
DNA: TGTGCCAGCAGTGAAGGGGAGGGGGGGGCGTATGGCTACACCTTC
CDR3: CASSEGEGGAYGYTF

V: TRBV25-1
D: .
size: .
J: TRBJ1-3
DNA: TGTGCCAGCAGTGAATACGGGGGGAAATATGGAAACACCATATATTTT
CDR3: CASSEYGGKYGNTIYF

V: TRBV11-3
D: .
size: .
J: TRBJ1-1
DNA: TGTGCCAGCAGCCCCGACAGAACGACTGAAGCTTTCTTT
CDR3: CASSPDRTTEAFF

V: TRBV11-2
D: .
size: .
J: TRBJ2-2
DNA: TGTGCCAGCAGCTTAGAATGGGAGAAGACCGGGGAGCTGTTTTTT
CDR3: CASSLEWEKTGELFF

V: TRBV2
D: .
size: few
J: TRBJ2-7
DNA: TGTGCCAGCAGCAAACAGGGTGATGTCTCCTACGAGCAGTACTTC
CDR3: CASSKQGDVSYEQYF

V: TRBV10-3
D: TRBD2
size: .
J: TRBJ2-7
DNA: TGTGCCATCAGTGAGCGGGGGGGTGTCTACGAGCAGTACTTC
CDR3: CAISERGGVYEQYF

V: TRBV28
D: TRBD1
size: .
J: TRBJ1-1
DNA: TGTGCCAGCAGCCATGGGACAGGGAACACTGAAGCTTTCTTT
CDR3: CASSHGTGNTEAFF

V: TRBV5-6
D: .
size: .
J: TRBJ1-2
DNA: TGTGCCAGCAGCTCCCCCGCGACAGCGACTTATGGCTACACCTTC
CDR3: CASSSPATATYGYTF

V: TRBV6-6
D: TRBD1
size: .
J: TRBJ1-1
DNA: TGTGCCAGCAGTTACTCGAACAGGGGGAACACTGAAGCTTTCTTT
CDR3: CASSYSNRGNTEAFF

V: TRBV29-1
D: .
size: .
J: TRBJ2-5
DNA: TGCAGCGTTATACTAGGTTTGGAGACCCAGTACTTC
CDR3: CSVILGLETQYF

V: TRBV28
D: .
size: .
J: TRBJ1-4
DNA: TGTGCCAGCAGCGCGTACAGGGTGGGGAATGAAAAACTGTTTTTT
CDR3: CASSAYRVGNEKLFF

V: TRBV10-3
D: TRBD2
size: few
J: TRBJ2-1
DNA: TGTGCCATGGCCGGGACTAGCGGATACAATGAGCAGTTCTTC
CDR3: CAMAGTSGYNEQFF

V: TRBV6-1
D: TRBD1
size: few
J: TRBJ1-5
DNA: TGTGCCAGCAGTACTTTAGGGACAGCAAATCAGCCCCAGCATTTT
CDR3: CASSTLGTANQPQHF

V: TRBV4-1
D: TRBD1
size: .
J: TRBJ1-3
DNA: TGCGCCAGCAGCCATGGTCCCTCCGGGACAGCATCTGGAAACACCATATATTTT
CDR3: CASSHGPSGTASGNTIYF

V: TRBV5-1
D: TRBD1
size: .
J: TRBJ2-7
DNA: TGCGCCAGCAGCCCCCTAGGGACAGCCTACGAGCAGTACTTC
CDR3: CASSPLGTAYEQYF

V: TRBV4-2
D: TRBD1
size: .
J: TRBJ1-4
DNA: TGTGCCAGCAGCCATAGGGGGCGGGGGGATGAAAAACTGTTTTTT
CDR3: CASSHRGRGDEKLFF

V: TRBV10-3
D: TRBD1
size: .
J: TRBJ2-7
DNA: TGTGCCATCAGTGAGTCGGGACAGGTGGCCGAGCAGTACTTC
CDR3: CAISESGQVAEQYF